The 14 T cell receptor beta chains given below trace back to one sample, sequenced in a study of cytomegalovirus exposure and HLA in healthy donors. The PCR had 60 Vbeta and 13 Jbeta primers. Sequencing was performed with immunoSEQ multiplex PCR; in TCRdb, only in-frame clones are kept and a portion is missing. Here the sample spans about 120,000 clones, 77% being singletons. The sequencing sample was made of PBMCs. These receptors were collected from a young man in good health and CMV-seropositive.

The chain recombines TRBV7-2 with TRBJ2-2; a weak D match, TRBD2 (5 bases). With 5 bases removed from V and 5 bases from J, the gap between germline ends came to 9 bases. The CDR3 contains 13 residues. Germline CDR1 SGHTA, CDR2 FQGNSA. This CDR3 reads CASSTGMTGELFF. Written as DNA, the CDR3 is TGTGCCAGCAGCACCGGGATGACCGGGGAGCTGTTTTTT.

The V call is TRBV4-1, the J call TRBJ2-5; 8 nucleotides agree with TRBD2. V lost 1 base, J lost 4 bases, and 5 bases stayed unmatched. This CDR3 comprises 15 residues. In germline, CDR1 is MGHRA, CDR2 YSYEKL. The CDR3 DNA sequence: TGCGCCAGCAGCCAAGCCCCGGGGGGGGCAGAGACCCAGTACTTC. Amino acid sequence: CASSQAPGGAETQYF.

This clone was observed a handful of times. The chain is built from TRBV5-4 and TRBJ2-3; D might be TRBD1 (5 bases). The length of the CDR3 is 14 residues. The V end was cut by 7 bases, the J end by 5 bases, with 17 bases between. Looked up from germline, CDR1 is SGHNT and CDR2 is YYREEE (reference sequence). The CDR3 sequence: CASGREVREDTQYF. DNA of the CDR3: TGTGCCAGCGGCAGGGAAGTGCGAGAAGATACGCAGTATTTT.

The chain links TRBV14 to TRBJ1-3; D is unclear. From germline, CDR1 is SGHDN and CDR2 FVKESK. Trimming removed 0 bases from V and 3 bases from J, with 3 bases in between. This CDR3 has 13 residues. The CDR3 DNA reads as TGTGCCAGCAGCCAAGATATTGGAAACACCATATATTTT. Encoded protein: CASSQDIGNTIYF. The full variable domain, in which reference TRBV14 and TRBJ1-3 provide the parts outside the CDR3, is EAGVTQFPSHSVIEKGQTVTLRCDPISGHDNLYWYRRVMGKEIKFLLHFVKESKQDESGMPNNRFLAERTGGTYSTLKVQPAELEDSGVYFCASSQDIGNTIYFGEGSWLTVV.

The CDR3 sequence: CSVDGTGFNDEQFF. In DNA, the CDR3 is TGCAGCGTTGATGGGACAGGTTTTAATGATGAGCAGTTCTTC. J is TRBJ2-1 and V is TRBV29-1, with 8 bases aligning to TRBD1. J gave up 8 bases and V 3 bases, and 9 bases lay outside the gene matches. Germline CDR1 is SQVTM and CDR2 is ANQGSEA. The CDR3 has 14 amino acids.

V and J are TRBV4-1 and TRBJ2-5, with a possible D match to TRBD1 (6 bases). The J call could be wrong; TRBJ2-7 is a better fit for the DNA end. This CDR3 comprises 13 residues. Germline loops: CDR1 MGHRA, CDR2 YSYEKL. CDR3 DNA: TGCGCCAGCAGCCGGGACAACACCTACGAGCAGTACTTC. This encodes CASSRDNTYEQYF.

The CDR3 nucleotides are TGTGCCAGCAGGAGGGGGGGAACCTACAATGAGCAGTTCTTC. Residues: CASRRGGTYNEQFF. This chain uses TRBV2 with TRBJ2-1; possibly TRBD2 for D (7 bases). The germline V gene encodes CDR1 SNHLY and CDR2 FYNNEI. The CDR3 runs to 14 residues. The V end lost 6 bases, the J end lost 2 bases, and 11 bases lay between the germline ends.

The J gene is TRBJ2-4, the V gene TRBV29-1, with 9 positions matching TRBD1. Germline lookup yields CDR1 SQVTM and CDR2 ANQGSEA. The CDR3 spans 12 residues. Losses at the gene ends were 5 bases for V and 6 bases for J; bases not matched to a gene: 2. The CDR3 bases are TGCAGCGTTTTGACAGGGGGAAACATTCAGTACTTC. The encoded protein is CSVLTGGNIQYF.

V and J are TRBV5-1 and TRBJ2-3, with D unclear. The CDR3 contains 13 residues. V was clipped by 4 bases and J by 2 bases, with 8 bases between them. Germline values: CDR1 SGHRS, CDR2 YFSETQ. Here the CDR3 DNA reads TGCGCCAGCAGCCCTCTTTTCACAGATACGCAGTATTTT. Translation: CASSPLFTDTQYF.

The rearrangement joins TRBV7-8 to TRBJ2-7; 8 bases match TRBD2. CDR3 size: 16 residues. Germline CDR1 is SGHVS and CDR2 is FQNEAQ. J was trimmed by 5 bases and V by 0 bases; bases with no gene match: 9. As DNA, the CDR3 is TGTGCCAGCAGCTTAGCTGCGGGACTAGGGGGTCACGAGCAGTACTTC. It specifies CASSLAAGLGGHEQYF.

The genes are TRBV19 and TRBJ2-5, with a tentative D call TRBD1 (5 bases). CDR1 is LNHDA and CDR2 is SQIVND in the germline V gene (reference sequence). The CDR3 covers 14 residues. V was trimmed by 0 bases and J by 2 bases, leaving 7 bases between them. CDR3 nucleotides: TGTGCCAGTAGTATAGACAGGGTTCAAGAGACCCAGTACTTC. Amino acid sequence: CASSIDRVQETQYF. The entire variable domain, with the rest obtained from reference TRBV19 and TRBJ2-5, is as follows: DGGITQSPKYLFRKEGQNVTLSCEQNLNHDAMYWYRQDPGQGLRLIYYSQIVNDFQKGDIAEGYSVSREKKESFPLTVTSAQKNPTAFYLCASSIDRVQETQYFGPGTRLLVL.

The genes are TRBV28 and TRBJ1-2, with D perhaps TRBD1 (6 bases). The CDR3 is 14 amino acids. The germline V and J ends were trimmed by 8 bases and 1 base, with 14 bases remaining between them. The V gene's germline CDR1 is MDHEN and CDR2 SYDVKM. The CDR3 here is CASQRGHVNYGYTF. The CDR3 bases are TGTGCCAGCCAGAGGGGACACGTTAACTATGGCTACACCTTC.

The J gene is TRBJ2-1, the V gene TRBV6-5, with 10 nucleotides matching TRBD1. This CDR3 comprises 13 residues. Per the germline V gene, CDR1 is MNHEY and CDR2 is SVGAGI. Trimming took 4 bases from V and 7 from J; bases not matched to a gene: 1. The CDR3: CASSWTGGNEQFF. In nucleotides, the CDR3 is TGTGCCAGCAGTTGGACAGGGGGGAATGAGCAGTTCTTC.

The rearrangement uses TRBV10-3 and TRBJ1-1, with 7 bases matching TRBD1. The ends lost 3 bases at V and 0 bases at J; junction bases unmatched: 4. Germline CDR1 reads ENHRY; CDR2 reads SYGVKD. This CDR3 has 15 amino acids. CDR3 nucleotide sequence: TGTGCCATCAGTGACAGGGGGAGCATGAACACTGAAGCTTTCTTT. This translates into CAISDRGSMNTEAFF.